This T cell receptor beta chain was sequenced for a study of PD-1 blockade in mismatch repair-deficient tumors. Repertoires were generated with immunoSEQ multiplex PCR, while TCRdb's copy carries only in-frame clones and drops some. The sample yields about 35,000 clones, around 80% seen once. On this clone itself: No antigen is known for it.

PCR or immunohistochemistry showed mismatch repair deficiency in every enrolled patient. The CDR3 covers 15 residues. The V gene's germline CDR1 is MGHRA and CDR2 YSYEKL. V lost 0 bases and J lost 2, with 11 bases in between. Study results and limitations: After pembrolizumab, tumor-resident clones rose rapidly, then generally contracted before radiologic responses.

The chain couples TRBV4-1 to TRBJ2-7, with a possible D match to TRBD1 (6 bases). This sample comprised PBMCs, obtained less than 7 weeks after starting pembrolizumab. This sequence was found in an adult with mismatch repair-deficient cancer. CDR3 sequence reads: CASSQDYGGPYEQYF. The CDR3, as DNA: TGCGCCAGCAGCCAAGACTATGGGGGCCCCTACGAGCAGTACTTC.